This T cell receptor (beta chain) was captured by sequencing in a study of blood T cell repertoires in COVID-19. Study-level background: The United States, Italy and Spain were the sources of the acute and convalescent COVID-19 samples. From T cells, B-cell-depleted T cells, or PBMCs came the material, which was cDNA or gDNA.

Germline V CDR1 and CDR2: SGHAT, FQNNGV. The trim removed 5 bases at V and 2 bases at J, leaving 10 bases unmatched. CDR3 length equals 16 residues. As processed by the authors: How many nucleated cells were present was estimated from reference gene primer amplification. Only in-frame clones appear in the TCRdb table, and some are missing; sequencing was by immunoSEQ multiplex PCR. From that table come the V and J calls and clone size; the DNA was used to work out D and trimming. The sample has around 120,000 clones; around 90% are singletons. The chain links TRBV11-2 to TRBJ2-7; 9 nucleotides line up with TRBD1. The sample was peripheral blood. This TCR was sampled from a human donor in a cohort sampled during active COVID-19. CDR3 sequence: CASSRTGAENPYEQYF. CDR3 sequence (DNA): TGTGCCAGCAGCCGGACAGGGGCAGAGAACCCCTACGAGCAGTACTTC. Based on the CDR3 plus reference TRBV11-2 and TRBJ2-7, the full variable domain is EAGVAQSPRYKIIEKRQSVAFWCNPISGHATLYWYQQILGQGPKLLIQFQNNGVVDDSQLPKDRFSAERLKGVDSTLKIQPAKLEDSAVYLCASSRTGAENPYEQYFGPGTRLTVT.